This T cell receptor (beta chain) was captured by sequencing in a study of T-cell memory formation after mild COVID-19. Findings and limits, study-wide: CD8+ contracting clones occupied EMRA, while CD4+ ones occupied mainly CM and EM.

Comment on this clonotype: Its antigen is not identified. Its ends do not fully match the called genes, so a read error is possible.

TCRdb reprocessed the 5' RACE reads with MiXCR, giving one entry per CDR3 protein. Of hundreds of thousands of distinct CDR3 sequences in the sample, over 15% were seen once. The CDR3 spans 14 residues. CDR1 is MNHNY and CDR2 is SVGAGI in the germline V gene (reference sequence). Sequenced input: PBMCs or a T cell subset sorted from them (not recorded which). This clonotype originated in an adult woman who had mild COVID-19 (a few samples of this study predate the infection). Cell type and time point are not known. The chain uses TRBV6-6 and TRBJ1-3; D is ambiguous. Written as DNA, the CDR3 is TGTGCCGGCAGTTACCCCGACGGTGGAAACACCATATATTTT. This codes for CAGSYPDGGNTIYF.